This TCR beta chain was retrieved from a study of OX40 agonist ivuxolimab in advanced cancers. The data were produced by immunoSEQ multiplex PCR, yet TCRdb's version contains in-frame clones alone and is incomplete. The sample yields fewer than 45,000 clones, around 89% seen once. The CDR3 totals 14 residues. Germline CDR1 and CDR2: SGHAT and FQNNGV. The germline V and J ends were trimmed by 5 bases and 7 bases, with 17 bases remaining between them. General observations from the study: CD8+ T cells averaged more expanded clones than CD4+.

In the case of this clone: The antigen remains unidentified.

The sequencing here drew on CD4+ or CD8+ T cells sorted from blood, taken in a trial of the OX40 agonist ivuxolimab. This clonotype originated in an adult with an advanced solid tumor such as melanoma, head and neck, liver or kidney cancer. The rearrangement links TRBV11-2 to TRBJ1-1; D perhaps matches TRBD1 (5 bases). Written as DNA, the CDR3 is TGTGCCAGCAGCCCATCATGGGGCGGCGGTGAAGCTTTCTTT. Translating gives CASSPSWGGGEAFF.